The rows below give T cell receptor beta chains drawn from one sample of a study of early stage breast cancer tumors. Profiled with immunoSEQ multiplex PCR; TCRdb holds only in-frame clones, not every one. In the table there are 10,000 or so clones, 71% of which are singletons. The sample comprised normal breast tissue next to the tumor. The receptors here all came from a person aged 60 to 70 with breast cancer. CDR3s include the opening cysteine and the closing phenylalanine or tryptophan. The D gene is left open where the match is weak. Clone size is not always given. Where it is, it says once, few, many or a class for expanded clones.

V gene	D gene	clone size	J gene	CDR3 DNA	CDR3 protein
TRBV2	TRBD2	NA	TRBJ2-7	TGTGCCAGCAGTGAACTAGCGGGAGGGCCCTACGAGCAGTACTTC	CASSELAGGPYEQYF
TRBV19	NA	few	TRBJ2-5	TGTGCCAGTAGTATGGGAGCGACGGAGACCCAGTACTTC	CASSMGATETQYF
TRBV7-2	TRBD2	NA	TRBJ2-2	TGTGCCAGCAGCTTAGAGACTAGCGGCCTCGGCGGGGAGCTGTTTTTT	CASSLETSGLGGELFF
TRBV11-2	TRBD2	once	TRBJ2-7	TGTGCCAGCAGCCGGAGCGGGAACTCCTACGAGCAGTACTTC	CASSRSGNSYEQYF
TRBV5-1	NA	NA	TRBJ2-6	TGCGCCAGCAGCTTGGCCTTAGGGGCCAACGTCCTGACTTTC	CASSLALGANVLTF
TRBV2	NA	NA	TRBJ1-1	TGTGCCAGCAGCCCTCGGGGGAACACTGAAGCTTTCTTT	CASSPRGNTEAFF
TRBV7-2	TRBD1	NA	TRBJ2-7	TGTGCCAGCAGCCCAGGCGGGACAGGGCCCGAGCAGTACTTC	CASSPGGTGPEQYF
TRBV30	NA	NA	TRBJ2-3	TGTGCCTGGAGTGTACTATCGGGGTCCAGCACAGATACGCAGTATTTT	CAWSVLSGSSTDTQYF
TRBV28	NA	NA	TRBJ1-1	TGTGCCAGCAGTTCCCCCGGGGGGGCGAACACTGAAGCTTTCTTT	CASSSPGGANTEAFF
TRBV19	TRBD1	NA	TRBJ1-4	TGTGCCAGTAGTATTCTCGGACAGGGCCAACTGTTTTTT	CASSILGQGQLFF
TRBV30	TRBD2	NA	TRBJ2-7	TGTGCCTGGACGGGCGGGGGTCGCCACGAGCAGTACTTC	CAWTGGGRHEQYF
TRBV10-3	NA	NA	TRBJ1-2	TGTGCCATCCGGGAACGACGGGATAACTATGGCTACACCTTC	CAIRERRDNYGYTF
TRBV11-3	TRBD1	NA	TRBJ2-6	TGTGCCAGCAACTCCGGGACAGCTGGGGCCAACGTCCTGACTTTC	CASNSGTAGANVLTF
TRBV5-6	NA	NA	TRBJ1-2	TGTGCCAGCAGCTGGATGGACACTAACTATGGCTACACCTTC	CASSWMDTNYGYTF
TRBV9	NA	NA	TRBJ2-3	TGTGCCAGCAGCGGTAGCCCTAGCACAGATACGCAGTATTTT	CASSGSPSTDTQYF
TRBV11-2	TRBD2	NA	TRBJ2-7	TGTGCCAGCAGCTACGGGACTAGCGGCGTTAGCTCCTACGAGCAGTACTTC	CASSYGTSGVSSYEQYF
TRBV4-3	NA	NA	TRBJ1-3	TGCGCCAGCAGCCAAGTGTCGGGAAGGGCCGCTGGAAACACCATATATTTT	CASSQVSGRAAGNTIYF
TRBV7-3	NA	NA	TRBJ1-1	TGTGCCAGCAGGCAGACACGAAACACTGAAGCTTTCTTT	CASRQTRNTEAFF
TRBV5-6	NA	NA	TRBJ2-2	TGTGCCAGCAGCTTGGATGTGGGGCCATACACCGGGGAGCTGTTTTTT	CASSLDVGPYTGELFF
TRBV7-8	TRBD1	NA	TRBJ1-5	TGTGCCAGCAGCTACGTCTCCGGGACAGGGTTTCGTCAGCCCCAGCATTTT	CASSYVSGTGFRQPQHF
TRBV27	NA	NA	TRBJ1-2	TGTGCCAGCAGTCACTTATCAGGGCCCCATGGCTACACCTTC	CASSHLSGPHGYTF
TRBV18	NA	few	TRBJ1-2	TGTGCCAGCTCACCACCCCAGGGCGTAAATAGTGGCTACACCTTC	CASSPPQGVNSGYTF
TRBV4-1	NA	NA	TRBJ2-7	TGCGCCAGCAGCCAAGATCCCCCAGGGCGCTACGAGCAGTACTTC	CASSQDPPGRYEQYF
TRBV6-5	NA	few	TRBJ1-5	TGTGCCAGCAGCGTTCAGGGTCGGCAGCCCCAGCATTTT	CASSVQGRQPQHF
TRBV4-3	NA	NA	TRBJ2-3	TGCGCCAGCAGCCAAGACGTTTTGTATACGCAGTATTTT	CASSQDVLYTQYF